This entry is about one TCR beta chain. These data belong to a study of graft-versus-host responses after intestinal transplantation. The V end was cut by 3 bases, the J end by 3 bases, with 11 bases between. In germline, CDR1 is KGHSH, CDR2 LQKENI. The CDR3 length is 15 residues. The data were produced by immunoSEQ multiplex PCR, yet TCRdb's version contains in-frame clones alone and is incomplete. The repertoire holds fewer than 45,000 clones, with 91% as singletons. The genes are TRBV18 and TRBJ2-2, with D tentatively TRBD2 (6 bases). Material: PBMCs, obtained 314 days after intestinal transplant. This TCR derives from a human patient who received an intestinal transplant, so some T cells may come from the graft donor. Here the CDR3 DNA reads TGTGCCAGCTCACCGAGGAGGGTAGACACCGGGGAGCTGTTTTTT. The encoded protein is CASSPRRVDTGELFF.